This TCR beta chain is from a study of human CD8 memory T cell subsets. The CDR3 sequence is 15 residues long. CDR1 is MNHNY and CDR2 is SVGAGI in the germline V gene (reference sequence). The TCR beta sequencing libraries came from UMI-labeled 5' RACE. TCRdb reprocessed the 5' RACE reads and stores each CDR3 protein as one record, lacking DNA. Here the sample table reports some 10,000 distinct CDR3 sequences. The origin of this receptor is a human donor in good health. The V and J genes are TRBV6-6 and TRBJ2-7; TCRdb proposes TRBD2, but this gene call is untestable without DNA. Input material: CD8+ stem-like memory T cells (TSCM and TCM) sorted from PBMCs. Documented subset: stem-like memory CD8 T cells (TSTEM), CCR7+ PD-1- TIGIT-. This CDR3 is CASSSGPPGDNEQYF.